Listed below are T cell receptor beta chains from one sample, sequenced in a study of vaccination and CD4 T cells after COVID-19. Via MiXCR, TCRdb re-called the PCR reads, giving one row per CDR3 protein. The top ten clones hold roughly 3.5% of a sample with 15,000 to 20,000 distinct CDR3 sequences, around 47% of them seen once. For these TCRs, the target antigens are not known. Specimen: CD4+ T cells from blood, cultured in vitro. These receptors all stem from a human donor who had recovered from COVID-19. The CDR3 runs from the conserved cysteine through the conserved F or W. The order of the fields is J gene, D gene, V gene, clone size, CDR3 protein, CDR3 DNA. D genes are given only for firm matches. Size is stated for part of the rows, as once, few or many counts, or as a class when the clone is expanded.

j_gene: TRBJ2-5
d_gene: -
v_gene: TRBV6-2/TRBV6-3
abundance: -
CDR3aa: CASSYLTQETQYF
CDR3nt: TGTGCCAGCAGTTACTTAACCCAAGAGACCCAGTACTTC

j_gene: TRBJ2-1
d_gene: TRBD2
v_gene: TRBV10-3
abundance: once
CDR3aa: CAISGKAGGPVYEQFF
CDR3nt: TGTGCCATCAGTGGTAAAGCGGGAGGGCCTGTATATGAGCAGTTCTTC

j_gene: TRBJ1-1
d_gene: TRBD1
v_gene: TRBV12-3/TRBV12-4
abundance: few
CDR3aa: CASSLRTGNTEAFF
CDR3nt: TGTGCCAGCAGTTTGAGGACAGGGAACACTGAAGCTTTCTTT

j_gene: TRBJ2-5
d_gene: -
v_gene: TRBV7-9
abundance: -
CDR3aa: CASGKWAHQETQYF
CDR3nt: TGCGCCAGCGGCAAGTGGGCCCACCAAGAGACCCAGTACTTC

j_gene: TRBJ2-1
d_gene: TRBD1
v_gene: TRBV10-3
abundance: -
CDR3aa: CAISASGQSGNEQFF
CDR3nt: TGTGCCATCAGTGCATCGGGACAGTCGGGAAATGAGCAGTTCTTC

j_gene: TRBJ2-7
d_gene: -
v_gene: TRBV28
abundance: -
CDR3aa: CASSLFIVAARCEQYF
CDR3nt: TGTGCCAGCAGTTTATTTATCGTCGCCGCGCGGTGCGAGCAGTACTTC

j_gene: TRBJ2-1
d_gene: -
v_gene: TRBV20-1
abundance: -
CDR3aa: CSARGRVYNEQFF
CDR3nt: TGCAGTGCTCGGGGACGGGTCTACAATGAGCAGTTCTTC

j_gene: TRBJ1-2
d_gene: -
v_gene: TRBV11-2
abundance: few
CDR3aa: CASSLEALSYGYTF
CDR3nt: TGTGCCAGCAGCTTAGAAGCTTTATCCTATGGCTACACCTTC

j_gene: TRBJ2-3
d_gene: -
v_gene: TRBV20-1
abundance: few
CDR3aa: CSARKGGRTTDTQYF
CDR3nt: TGCAGTGCTAGAAAAGGGGGTCGGACCACAGATACGCAGTATTTT

j_gene: TRBJ2-5
d_gene: -
v_gene: TRBV6-4
abundance: few
CDR3aa: CASSVITGETQYF
CDR3nt: TGTGCCAGCAGTGTTATTACGGGAGAGACCCAGTACTTC

j_gene: TRBJ2-5
d_gene: -
v_gene: TRBV2
abundance: few
CDR3aa: CASRITEVGTQYF
CDR3nt: TGTGCCAGCAGGATAACAGAGGTTGGGACCCAGTACTTC

j_gene: TRBJ2-5
d_gene: TRBD2
v_gene: TRBV30
abundance: few
CDR3aa: CAYSGRRGETQYF
CDR3nt: TGTGCCTATAGCGGGAGGAGGGGAGAGACCCAGTACTTC

j_gene: TRBJ1-1
d_gene: -
v_gene: TRBV27
abundance: medium-sized
CDR3aa: CASTTTNTEAFF
CDR3nt: TGTGCCAGCACAACCACGAACACTGAAGCTTTCTTT

j_gene: TRBJ1-2
d_gene: TRBD1
v_gene: TRBV6-1
abundance: -
CDR3aa: CASRDGQGRPYGYTF
CDR3nt: TGTGCCAGCAGAGACGGACAGGGGCGCCCGTATGGCTACACCTTC

j_gene: TRBJ2-7
d_gene: -
v_gene: TRBV5-6
abundance: -
CDR3aa: CASSLRSVGEQYF
CDR3nt: TGTGCCAGCAGCTTGAGGTCTGTGGGCGAGCAGTACTTC

j_gene: TRBJ2-3
d_gene: -
v_gene: TRBV6-1
abundance: -
CDR3aa: CASSSTGFGTDTQYF
CDR3nt: TGTGCCAGCAGCTCCACAGGGTTCGGGACAGATACGCAGTATTTT

j_gene: TRBJ2-5
d_gene: -
v_gene: TRBV24-1
abundance: -
CDR3aa: CATSDFGQQKETQYF
CDR3nt: TGTGCCACCAGTGATTTCGGACAGCAGAAAGAGACCCAGTACTTC

j_gene: TRBJ1-2
d_gene: TRBD1
v_gene: TRBV19
abundance: few
CDR3aa: CASSNPPTGQSNYGYTF
CDR3nt: TGTGCCAGTAGCAACCCCCCAACGGGACAGTCTAACTATGGCTACACCTTC

j_gene: TRBJ2-7
d_gene: -
v_gene: TRBV3-1
abundance: -
CDR3aa: CASSPRTAYSYEQYF
CDR3nt: TGTGCCAGCAGCCCGAGGACAGCCTACTCCTACGAGCAGTACTTC

j_gene: TRBJ1-1
d_gene: TRBD1
v_gene: TRBV7-3
abundance: -
CDR3aa: CASSPDRATEAFF
CDR3nt: TGTGCCAGCAGCCCTGACAGGGCCACTGAAGCTTTCTTT

j_gene: TRBJ2-7
d_gene: TRBD1
v_gene: TRBV20-1
abundance: few
CDR3aa: CSARTDREGEQYF
CDR3nt: TGCAGTGCTAGAACGGACAGGGAAGGCGAGCAGTACTTC

j_gene: TRBJ1-5
d_gene: -
v_gene: TRBV6-1
abundance: -
CDR3aa: CASSEVGFWSNQPQHF
CDR3nt: TGTGCCAGCAGTGAAGTAGGGTTTTGGAGCAATCAGCCCCAGCATTTT

j_gene: TRBJ2-5
d_gene: TRBD2
v_gene: TRBV7-9
abundance: -
CDR3aa: CASSLKVTSVTETQYF
CDR3nt: TGTGCCAGCAGCTTAAAGGTGACTAGCGTAACAGAGACCCAGTACTTC

j_gene: TRBJ2-1
d_gene: -
v_gene: TRBV6-1
abundance: -
CDR3aa: CASSAKTVGYNEQFF
CDR3nt: TGTGCCAGCAGTGCTAAGACAGTGGGGTACAATGAGCAGTTCTTC

j_gene: TRBJ1-1
d_gene: -
v_gene: TRBV11-2
abundance: -
CDR3aa: CASSQGGGSVNTEAFF
CDR3nt: TGTGCCAGCAGCCAAGGAGGAGGGTCGGTCAACACTGAAGCTTTCTTT

j_gene: TRBJ2-5
d_gene: TRBD2
v_gene: TRBV19
abundance: -
CDR3aa: CASRQHPSGQETQYF
CDR3nt: TGTGCCAGTAGGCAACACCCTAGCGGTCAAGAGACCCAGTACTTC

j_gene: TRBJ1-2
d_gene: -
v_gene: TRBV28
abundance: -
CDR3aa: CASTPPRHYSYGYTF
CDR3nt: TGTGCCAGCACCCCTCCCCGACACTACTCCTATGGCTACACCTTC

j_gene: TRBJ1-1
d_gene: -
v_gene: TRBV5-6
abundance: few
CDR3aa: CASSLLGVGNTEAFF
CDR3nt: TGTGCCAGCAGCTTACTGGGGGTAGGGAACACTGAAGCTTTCTTT

j_gene: TRBJ2-7
d_gene: TRBD2
v_gene: TRBV19
abundance: few
CDR3aa: CASKTSGSSYEQYF
CDR3nt: TGTGCCAGTAAGACTAGCGGGAGCTCCTACGAGCAGTACTTC

j_gene: TRBJ2-7
d_gene: TRBD1
v_gene: TRBV5-1
abundance: -
CDR3aa: CASSAGQAYEQYF
CDR3nt: TGCGCCAGCAGCGCCGGACAGGCCTACGAGCAGTACTTC

j_gene: TRBJ1-1
d_gene: -
v_gene: TRBV7-8
abundance: -
CDR3aa: CASRKGTNTEAFF
CDR3nt: TGTGCCAGTCGTAAAGGGACGAACACTGAAGCTTTCTTT

j_gene: TRBJ1-5
d_gene: -
v_gene: TRBV20-1
abundance: medium-sized
CDR3aa: CSARDLRSGQPQHF
CDR3nt: TGCAGTGCTAGAGATCTGAGGAGTGGACAGCCCCAGCATTTT